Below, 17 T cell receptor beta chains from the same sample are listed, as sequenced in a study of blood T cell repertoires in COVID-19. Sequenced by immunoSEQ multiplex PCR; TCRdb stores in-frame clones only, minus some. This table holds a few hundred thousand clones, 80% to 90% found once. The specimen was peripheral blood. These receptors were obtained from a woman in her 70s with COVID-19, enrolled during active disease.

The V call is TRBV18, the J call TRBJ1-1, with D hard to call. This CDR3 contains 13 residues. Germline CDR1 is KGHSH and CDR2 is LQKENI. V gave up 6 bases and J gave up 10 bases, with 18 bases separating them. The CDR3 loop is CASSPPIAGGAFF. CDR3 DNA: TGTGCCAGCTCCCCCCCGATAGCCGGAGGAGCTTTCTTT.

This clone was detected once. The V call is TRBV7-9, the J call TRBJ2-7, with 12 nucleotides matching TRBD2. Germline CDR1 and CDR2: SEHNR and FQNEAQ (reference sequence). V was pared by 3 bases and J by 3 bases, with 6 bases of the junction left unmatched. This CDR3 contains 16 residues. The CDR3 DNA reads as TGTGCCAGCAGCTTTGCTAGCGGGAGGGCGGTCTACGAGCAGTACTTC. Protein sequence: CASSFASGRAVYEQYF.

CDR3 residues: CASSWNRGAFF. In nucleotides, the CDR3 is TGTGCCAGCAGTTGGAATCGGGGAGCTTTCTTT. This rearrangement joins TRBV25-1 to TRBJ1-1; D unresolved. Trimming pared 5 bases from V and 10 bases from J, leaving 11 bases between. Germline V gives CDR1 MGHDK, CDR2 SYGVNS. This CDR3 has 11 residues.

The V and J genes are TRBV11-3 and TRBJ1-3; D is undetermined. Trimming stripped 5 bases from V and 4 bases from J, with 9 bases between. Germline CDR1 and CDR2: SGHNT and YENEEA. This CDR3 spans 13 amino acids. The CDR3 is CASSPRSGNTIYF. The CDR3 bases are TGTGCCAGCAGCCCCCGTAGCGGAAACACCATATATTTT.

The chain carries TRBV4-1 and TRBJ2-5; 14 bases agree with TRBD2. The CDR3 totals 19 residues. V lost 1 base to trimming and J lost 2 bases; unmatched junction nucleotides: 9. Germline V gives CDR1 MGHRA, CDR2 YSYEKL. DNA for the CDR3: TGCGCCAGCAGCCAAGCCAGACTAGCGGGAGGGCCGGGGCAAGAGACCCAGTACTTC. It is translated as CASSQARLAGGPGQETQYF.

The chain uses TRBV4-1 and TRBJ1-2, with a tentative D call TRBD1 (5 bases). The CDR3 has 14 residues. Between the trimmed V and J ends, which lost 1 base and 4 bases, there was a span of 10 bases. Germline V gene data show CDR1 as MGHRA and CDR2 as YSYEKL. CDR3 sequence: CASSQGAGIYGYTF. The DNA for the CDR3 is TGCGCCAGCAGCCAAGGGGCAGGGATCTATGGCTACACCTTC.

The CDR3 DNA reads as TGTGCCAGCAGTTACCAGACTGGGGGCGATGAAAAACTGTTTTTT. Its protein product is CASSYQTGGDEKLFF. The rearrangement uses TRBV7-9 and TRBJ1-4; a weak D match, TRBD1 (6 bases). V was trimmed by 6 bases and J by 6 bases, leaving 17 bases between them. Germline CDR1 SEHNR, CDR2 FQNEAQ (reference sequence). The CDR3 contains 15 residues.

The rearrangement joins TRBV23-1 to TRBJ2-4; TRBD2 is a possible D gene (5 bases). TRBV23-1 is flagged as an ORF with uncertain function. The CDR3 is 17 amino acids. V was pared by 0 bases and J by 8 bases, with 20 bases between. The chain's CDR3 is CASSQSRGPFFRDIQYF. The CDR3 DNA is TGCGCCAGCAGTCAATCGAGAGGGCCATTTTTTAGGGACATTCAGTACTTC.

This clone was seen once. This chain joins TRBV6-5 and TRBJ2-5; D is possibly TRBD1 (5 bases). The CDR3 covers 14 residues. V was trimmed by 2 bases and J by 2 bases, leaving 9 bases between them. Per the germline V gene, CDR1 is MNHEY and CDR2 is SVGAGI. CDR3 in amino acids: CASSYNRLQETQYF. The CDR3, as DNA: TGTGCCAGCAGTTACAACAGGCTACAAGAGACCCAGTACTTC.

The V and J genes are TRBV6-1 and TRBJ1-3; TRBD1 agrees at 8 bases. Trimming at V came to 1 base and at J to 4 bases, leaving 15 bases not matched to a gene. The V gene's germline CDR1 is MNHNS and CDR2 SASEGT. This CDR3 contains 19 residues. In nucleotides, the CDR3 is TGTGCCAGCAGTGAAGGCGGGCAGGGGGCGATCGGGATGGGAAACACCATATATTTT. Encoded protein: CASSEGGQGAIGMGNTIYF.

DNA for the CDR3: TGTGCCAGTAGTGATACTGAGCCCCAGCATTTT. As protein: CASSDTEPQHF. This chain connects TRBV19 to TRBJ1-5, with D unclear. Trimming cost V 5 bases and J 8 bases, with 7 bases left between them. Germline loops: CDR1 LNHDA, CDR2 SQIVND (reference sequence). The CDR3 contains 11 residues.

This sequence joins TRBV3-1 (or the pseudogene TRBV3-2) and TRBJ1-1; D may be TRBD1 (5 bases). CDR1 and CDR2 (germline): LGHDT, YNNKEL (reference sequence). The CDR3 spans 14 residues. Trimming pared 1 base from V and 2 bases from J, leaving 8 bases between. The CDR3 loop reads CASSQGTYNTEAFF. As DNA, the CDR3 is TGTGCCAGCAGCCAAGGGACATACAACACTGAAGCTTTCTTT.

The CDR3 nucleotides are TGCGCCAGCAGCTTGAGAGGGTCCGAAGAGACCCAGTACTTC. The encoded protein is CASSLRGSEETQYF. The chain has TRBV5-1 and TRBJ2-5; possibly TRBD2 for D (5 bases). Germline V gene lookup returns CDR1 SGHRS and CDR2 YFSETQ. Trimming took off 1 base at V and 3 bases at J, with 10 bases between the two ends. The CDR3 loop spans 14 amino acids.

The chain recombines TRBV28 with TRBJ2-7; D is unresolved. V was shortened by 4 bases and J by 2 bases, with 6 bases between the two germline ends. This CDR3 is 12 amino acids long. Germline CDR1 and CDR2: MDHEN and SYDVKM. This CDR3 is CASSSATYEQYF. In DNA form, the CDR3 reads TGTGCCAGCAGTTCTGCTACCTACGAGCAGTACTTC.

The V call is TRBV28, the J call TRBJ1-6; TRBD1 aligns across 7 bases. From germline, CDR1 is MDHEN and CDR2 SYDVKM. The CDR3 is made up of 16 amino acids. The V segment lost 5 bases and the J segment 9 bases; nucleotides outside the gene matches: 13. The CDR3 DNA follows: TGTGCCAGCAGTCCCTCATATACAGGGGAGGTTTCACCCCTCCACTTT. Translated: CASSPSYTGEVSPLHF. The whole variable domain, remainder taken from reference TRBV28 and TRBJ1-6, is DVKVTQSSRYLVKRTGEKVFLECVQDMDHENMFWYRQDPGLGLRLIYFSYDVKMKEKGDIPEGYSVSREKKERFSLILESASTNQTSMYLCASSPSYTGEVSPLHFGNGTRLTVT.

CDR3 DNA sequence: TGCGCCAGCAGCTTGGGACAGCAGAATGAAAAACTGTTTTTT. This codes for CASSLGQQNEKLFF. The chain joins TRBV5-1 to TRBJ1-4, with D perhaps TRBD1 (5 bases). The CDR3 is 14 residues long. The V end lost 0 bases, the J end lost 5 bases, and 8 bases lay between the germline ends. CDR1 is SGHRS, CDR2 YFSETQ, per germline.

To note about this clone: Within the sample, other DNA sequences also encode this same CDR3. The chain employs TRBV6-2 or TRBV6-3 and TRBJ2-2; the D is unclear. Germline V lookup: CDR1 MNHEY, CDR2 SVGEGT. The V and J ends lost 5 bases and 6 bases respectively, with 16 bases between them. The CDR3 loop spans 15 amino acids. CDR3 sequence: CASSNLGGSAGELFF. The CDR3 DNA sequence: TGTGCCAGCAGTAATCTCGGTGGTTCGGCCGGGGAGCTGTTTTTT.